Following are 30 T cell receptor beta chains from one sample sequenced in a study of T cells in women clearing cervical HPV infection. Profiling relied on immunoSEQ multiplex PCR, and the TCRdb table lists in-frame clones only, not all of them. The table gives over 25,000 clones; the top ten clones make up under 20% of it. Material for sequencing was blood buffy coat. All receptors come from a woman aged 18-69 years with a cervical HPV16 infection that either progressed to CIN3+ or cleared (not recorded which).

On this clone: The read gets to within 3 residues of the CDR3 end, and the germline J gene fills in the rest. This sequence joins TRBV12-3 or TRBV12-4 and TRBJ1-2, with a tentative D call TRBD1 (6 bases). This CDR3 has 15 amino acids. Trimming removed 1 base from V and 5 bases from J, with 14 bases in between. The DNA read from the CDR3 is TGTGCCAGCAGTTTAGGGCAGGGGAGTGGGTATGGC. Its protein product is CASSLGQGSGYG. From start to end, the CDR3 is CASSLGQGSGYGYTF.

Of note for this clone: Coverage ceases 3 residues before the CDR3 finishes, and the germline J gene fills in the end. This chain joins TRBV7-1 and TRBJ2-4; 11 bases fit TRBD1. TRBV7-1 is an ORF, and what it does is uncertain. There are 21 residues in the CDR3. Trimming took 3 bases from V and 0 from J; bases not matched to a gene: 16. The CDR3 sequence is CASSSTRLRDRGFRAKNIQYF. The sequenced CDR3 bases are TGTGCCAGCAGCTCGACCCGACTCCGGGACAGGGGGTTCCGAGCCAAAAACATT.

A remark on this clone: The read halts 3 residues ahead of the CDR3 end, with the missing end drawn from the germline J gene. The rearrangement uses TRBV19 and TRBJ1-6; TRBD1 matches at 8 bases. The CDR3 has 16 residues. Germline V lookup: CDR1 LNHDA, CDR2 SQIVND (reference sequence). J was trimmed by 0 bases and V by 6 bases; bases with no gene match: 4. CDR3 sequence: CASRRQGSSYNSPLHF. The CDR3 bases that were read are TGTGCCAGTAGGAGACAGGGGAGCTCCTATAATTCACCC.

This CDR3 reads CASSPPGPRQNEKLFF. The DNA read from the CDR3 is TGTGCCAGCAGCCCGCCTGGGCCGAGACAAAATGAAAAG. The rearrangement links TRBV7-6 to TRBJ2-2; D gene ambiguous. The read ends 3 residues early relative to the CDR3; the germline J gene fills the gap. This CDR3 region has 16 residues. CDR1 is SGHVS and CDR2 is FNYEAQ in the germline V gene.

Concerning this clone: With the read ending 3 residues before the CDR3 end, the germline J gene is used to fill in that end. The chain has TRBV7-2 and TRBJ2-4; 8 positions match TRBD2. Trimming cost V 0 bases and J 0 bases; bases outside gene matches: 4. Germline V gene lookup returns CDR1 SGHTA and CDR2 FQGNSA. CDR3 length equals 17 residues. This CDR3 reads CASSLAPLAGAKNIQYF. CDR3 DNA, as far as it was read: TGTGCCAGCAGCTTAGCGCCGCTAGCGGGAGCCAAAAACATT.

CDR3 bases read: TGTGCCTGGAGTGTACTTGGGGGGGAGTCACCG. Translating it yields CAWSVLGGESP. The full CDR3 sequence reads CAWSVLGGESPLFF. V is TRBV30 and J is TRBJ2-2; 7 bases map to TRBD2. Coverage ceases 3 residues before the CDR3 finishes, and the germline J gene fills in the end. This CDR3 region has 14 residues. CDR1 and CDR2 from the germline V gene are GTSNPN and SVGIG (reference sequence). Full variable domain (outside the CDR3, taken from reference TRBV30 and TRBJ2-2): SQTIHQWPATLVQPVGSPLSLECTVEGTSNPNLYWYRQAAGRGLQLLFYSVGIGQISSEVPQNLSASRPQDRQFILSSKKLLLSDSGFYLCAWSVLGGESPLFFGEGSRLTVL.

Comments on this clone: The read comes to an end 3 residues before the CDR3 does, leaving the germline J gene to fill in the end. The rearrangement links TRBV6-1 to TRBJ2-7; 8 bases are a match to TRBD2. Germline CDR1 and CDR2: MNHNS and SASEGT. The CDR3 is 15 amino acids. The V gene end was trimmed by 4 bases and the J gene end by 3 bases; junction bases not matched to a gene: 8. CDR3 amino acids: CASSVPGLGLYEQYF. The part of the CDR3 DNA that was read is TGTGCCAGCAGTGTACCGGGACTAGGGCTCTACGAG.

A word on this clone: The read ends 3 residues before the CDR3 terminus; that terminus is restored from the germline J gene. This sequence joins TRBV30 and TRBJ2-3, with 13 bases that match TRBD2. CDR1 GTSNPN and CDR2 SVGIG come from the germline V gene (reference sequence). The CDR3 is 16 amino acids. The V segment lost 2 bases and the J segment 3 bases; nucleotides outside the gene matches: 5. CDR3 DNA, as far as it was read: TGTGCCTGGAGTAAGTGGACTAGCGGGAGTACAGATACG. It translates to CAWSKWTSGSTDT. The whole CDR3 sequence reads CAWSKWTSGSTDTQYF.

On this clone: The read halts 3 residues ahead of the CDR3 end, with the missing end drawn from the germline J gene. This rearrangement joins TRBV2 to TRBJ1-1; D may be TRBD1 (6 bases). Per the germline V gene, CDR1 is SNHLY and CDR2 is FYNNEI. This CDR3 contains 16 residues. Trimming took off 4 bases at V and 3 bases at J, with 18 bases between the two ends. The CDR3: CASSVRTDRRYTEAFF. The CDR3 DNA, read in part, is TGTGCCAGCAGTGTTCGGACAGACAGGAGGTACACTGAA.

On this clone itself: An end of the junction does not agree with germline; a read error may underlie this. The CDR3 end is not reached by the read, which stops 3 residues before it; the germline J gene fills it in. This rearrangement joins TRBV20-1 to TRBJ1-6, with 8 bases matching TRBD1. Per germline, CDR1 DFQATT and CDR2 SNEGSKA (reference sequence). This CDR3 is 15 amino acids long. The covered CDR3 bases are TGCAGTGCTAGAGTAGGGACAGGCTATGATTCACCC. It encodes CSARVGTGYDSP. The CDR3 reads in full as CSARVGTGYDSPLHF.

The part of the CDR3 DNA that was read is TGTGCCAGCAGCTTAGAGACAGATAGCTATGGC. Translating gives CASSLETDSYG. The complete CDR3 reads CASSLETDSYGYTF. The chain recombines TRBV7-2 with TRBJ1-2; TRBD1 is a possible D gene (5 bases). Coverage ceases 3 residues before the CDR3 finishes, and the germline J gene fills in the end. The CDR3 is 14 amino acids. V lost 1 base to trimming and J lost 4 bases, with 10 bases between them. CDR1 is SGHTA, CDR2 FQGNSA, per germline.

As for this clone: The read finishes 3 residues shy of the CDR3 end, and the germline J gene is used to complete it. This chain links TRBV5-1 with TRBJ2-7, with D possibly being TRBD1 (7 bases). The CDR3 has 13 amino acids. CDR1 SGHRS and CDR2 YFSETQ come from the germline V gene. V shed 1 base and J shed 4 bases, with 9 bases lying between them. The CDR3 bases that were read are TGCGCCAGCAGCTTGCCAGGGGGGTACGAG. This codes for CASSLPGGYE. The CDR3 in full is CASSLPGGYEQYF.

As concerns this clone: The read stops 3 residues short of the end of the CDR3; the missing end is completed from the germline J gene. This chain links TRBV7-3 with TRBJ2-1; 13 bases agree with TRBD2. The germline V gene encodes CDR1 SGHTA and CDR2 FQGTGA. Germline trimming cut 5 bases from V and 4 bases from J; bases unmatched to any gene: 5. This CDR3 region has 16 residues. The CDR3: CASSNLLAGGYNEQFF. The part of the CDR3 DNA that was read is TGTGCCAGCAGCAATTTACTAGCGGGAGGGTACAATGAG.

On this clone itself: The read comes to an end 3 residues before the CDR3 does, leaving the germline J gene to fill in the end. The V gene is TRBV20-1, the J gene TRBJ1-2; TRBD1 agrees at 8 bases. Germline V lookup: CDR1 DFQATT, CDR2 SNEGSKA (reference sequence). The CDR3 length is 13 residues. The CDR3 is CSARPTGAVGYTF. The part of the CDR3 DNA that was read is TGCAGTGCTCGCCCGACAGGGGCGGTGGGC.

On this clone: The sequenced fragment ends 3 residues before the CDR3 boundary, so the rest is inferred from the germline J gene. The chain carries TRBV7-9 and TRBJ1-1, with D possibly TRBD1 on 5 matching bases. Deletions cut 5 bases from V and 5 bases from J, with 18 bases between. This CDR3 is built from 15 residues. Germline V lookup: CDR1 SEHNR, CDR2 FQNEAQ (reference sequence). The covered CDR3 bases are TGTGCCAGCAGCCCCAGTCGGGGGGGGTGGACTGAA. Translated: CASSPSRGGWTE. The whole CDR3 sequence is CASSPSRGGWTEAFF.

On this clone itself: The read ends 3 residues shy of where the CDR3 ends; the end is completed using the germline J gene. This rearrangement joins TRBV27 to TRBJ2-1; 9 bases are shared with TRBD1. V gave up 8 bases and J gave up 6 bases; unmatched junction bases: 5. Germline CDR1 is MNHEY and CDR2 is SMNVEV (reference sequence). The CDR3 is 13 residues long. The CDR3 here is CASRDREVNEQFF. Incomplete CDR3 DNA: TGTGCCAGCCGGGACAGGGAGGTCAATGAG.

With respect to this clone: The read terminates 3 residues before the CDR3 end, so the remaining end is supplied by the germline J gene. The chain links TRBV4-1 to TRBJ2-3, with D maybe TRBD2 (6 bases). The germline V gene encodes CDR1 MGHRA and CDR2 YSYEKL. CDR3 length equals 14 residues. Trimming pared 0 bases from V and 6 bases from J, leaving 10 bases between. The CDR3 spells CASSQDITSDTQYF. The CDR3 DNA, read in part, is TGCGCCAGCAGCCAAGATATAACTAGCGATACG.

Partial CDR3 DNA: TGTGCCAGCAGTTACTCGACAGGGGCAGAGACC. It encodes CASSYSTGAET. The full CDR3 reads CASSYSTGAETQYF. The chain recombines TRBV6-2 or TRBV6-3 with TRBJ2-5; TRBD1 aligns across 8 bases. The read falls 3 residues short of the CDR3 end, and the missing part is taken from the germline J gene. Germline assignment: CDR1 MNHEY and CDR2 SVGEGT. There are 14 residues in the CDR3. The V segment lost 0 bases and the J segment 4 bases; nucleotides outside the gene matches: 1.

As regards this clone: The CDR3 extends 3 residues past the end of the read, so its final part is completed from the germline J gene. The chain couples TRBV19 to TRBJ2-4; 8 bases match TRBD1. The CDR3 consists of 14 residues. Germline lookup yields CDR1 LNHDA and CDR2 SQIVND (reference sequence). The CDR3 protein is CASSTRTGIDGQYF. The sequenced part of the CDR3 DNA is TGTGCCAGTAGTACCAGGACAGGGATTGATGGT. Supplemented by reference TRBV19 and TRBJ2-4, the full variable domain reads DGGITQSPKYLFRKEGQNVTLSCEQNLNHDAMYWYRQDPGQGLRLIYYSQIVNDFQKGDIAEGYSVSREKKESFPLTVTSAQKNPTAFYLCASSTRTGIDGQYFGAGTRLSVL.

A note on this clone: The CDR3 goes on 3 residues after the read ends, and that part is filled in from the germline J gene. The chain joins TRBV6-2 or TRBV6-3 to TRBJ2-5; 10 bases align to TRBD2. CDR1 and CDR2 (germline): MNHEY, SVGEGT. This CDR3 has 13 amino acids. Incomplete CDR3 DNA: TGTGCCAGCAGCCTAGCGGGGGAGGGTACC. Its translation is CASSLAGEGT. The full CDR3 is CASSLAGEGTQYF.

About this clone: The CDR3 end falls 3 residues outside the read, so it is completed with the germline J gene. The rearrangement joins TRBV19 to TRBJ2-7; D ambiguous. This CDR3 is built from 9 residues. V was shortened by 8 bases and J by 6 bases, with 5 bases between the two germline ends. Germline V lookup: CDR1 LNHDA, CDR2 SQIVND (reference sequence). The CDR3 DNA, read in part, is TGTGCCAGTTACGGCGAG. It specifies CASYGE. The full CDR3 sequence reads CASYGEQYF.

On this clone: The observed sequence ends 3 residues before the CDR3 terminus, with the missing tail filled in from the germline J gene. At the DNA level, this CDR3 is encoded by other sequences in the same sample as well. J is TRBJ1-1 and V is TRBV2, with unresolved D. Trimming took off 6 bases at V and 2 bases at J, with 10 bases between the two ends. There are 13 residues in the CDR3. The germline CDR1 and CDR2 sequences are SNHLY and FYNNEI. CDR3 protein: CASRKQVNTEAFF. CDR3 bases read: TGTGCCAGCAGAAAGCAGGTAAACACTGAA.

As concerns this clone: With the read ending 3 residues before the CDR3 end, the germline J gene is used to fill in that end. The chain uses TRBV29-1 and TRBJ1-2; 8 nucleotides line up with TRBD1. Germline CDR1 reads SQVTM; CDR2 reads ANQGSEA. V shed 6 bases and J 0 bases; nucleotides not matched to a gene: 6. The CDR3 covers 14 residues. CDR3 DNA (partial): TGCAGCGTCAACCCGGGACAGGCTAACTATGGC. Translated: CSVNPGQANYG. The entire CDR3 is CSVNPGQANYGYTF.

About this clone itself: The CDR3 is cut off 3 residues early in the read; its end comes from the germline J gene. The chain carries TRBV5-6 and TRBJ2-3; TRBD2 is a possible D gene (5 bases). The CDR3 totals 15 residues. The ends were cut back, 4 bases at V and 1 base at J, with 13 bases in the middle. CDR1 is SGHDT, CDR2 YYEEEE, per germline. The CDR3 is CASSRQLGGTDTQYF. The CDR3 DNA, read in part, is TGTGCCAGCAGCCGTCAACTAGGAGGCACAGATACG.

About this clone: The CDR3 end lies 3 residues beyond the end of the read and is filled in from the germline J gene. This chain connects TRBV2 to TRBJ2-7, with D unclear. Trimming took off 8 bases at V and 0 bases at J, with 14 bases between the two ends. Germline values: CDR1 SNHLY, CDR2 FYNNEI. The CDR3 totals 14 residues. The DNA read from the CDR3 is TGTGCCAGCGTCCTGATAATTAGCTCCTACGAG. Translated: CASVLIISSYE. The whole CDR3 region reads CASVLIISSYEQYF.

CDR3 sequence reads: CASSFRYAGLAGTYNEQFF. CDR3 DNA (partial): TGCGCCAGCAGCTTCCGTTATGCGGGACTAGCGGGGACCTACAATGAG. J is TRBJ2-1 and V is TRBV5-1; 13 nucleotides align to TRBD2. Coverage ceases 3 residues before the CDR3 finishes, and the germline J gene fills in the end. J lost 2 bases, V lost 2 bases, and 10 bases had no gene match. This CDR3 spans 19 amino acids. Germline CDR1 is SGHRS and CDR2 is YFSETQ. Filled out from reference TRBV5-1 and TRBJ2-1, the complete variable domain reads KAGVTQTPRYLIKTRGQQVTLSCSPISGHRSVSWYQQTPGQGLQFLFEYFSETQRNKGNFPGRFSGRQFSNSRSEMNVSTLELGDSALYLCASSFRYAGLAGTYNEQFFGPGTRLTVL.

To note about this clone: The read is 3 residues too short to cover the CDR3 end, so that end is filled in from the germline J gene. The rearrangement joins TRBV30 to TRBJ1-2, with 11 bases matching TRBD1. This CDR3 comprises 18 residues. Per germline, CDR1 GTSNPN and CDR2 SVGIG (reference sequence). CDR3 protein: CAWSSGTGGISGLNDYTF. The part of the CDR3 DNA that was read is TGTGCCTGGAGTTCCGGGACAGGGGGGATTTCGGGGTTGAACGAC.

On this clone: The sequence runs out 3 residues before the end of the CDR3; the remainder is reconstructed from the germline J gene. The chain joins TRBV7-3 to TRBJ2-5; 7 nucleotides agree with TRBD1. Trimming took 5 bases from V and 2 from J; bases not matched to a gene: 2. This CDR3 has 13 residues. Germline CDR1 is SGHTA and CDR2 is FQGTGA. This CDR3 reads CASSPGQQETQYF. CDR3 DNA (partial): TGTGCCAGCAGCCCGGGACAGCAAGAGACC.

A remark on this clone: The read halts 3 residues ahead of the CDR3 end, with the missing end drawn from the germline J gene. The same CDR3 also results from other DNA sequences found in this sample. V and J are TRBV19 and TRBJ1-3; no reliable D call. V was pared by 8 bases and J by 3 bases, with 14 bases between. Germline loops: CDR1 LNHDA, CDR2 SQIVND (reference sequence). The CDR3 contains 14 residues. The CDR3 reads CASAQAGFGNTIYF. CDR3 DNA (partial): TGTGCCAGTGCCCAAGCGGGCTTTGGAAACACC.

In the case of this clone: The read stops 3 residues short of the end of the CDR3; the missing end is completed from the germline J gene. This chain links TRBV6-4 with TRBJ2-3; 10 bases line up with TRBD2. The CDR3 covers 16 residues. V lost 5 bases to trimming and J lost 0 bases; unmatched junction nucleotides: 5. Germline V gene lookup returns CDR1 MRHNA and CDR2 SNTAGT. The DNA read from the CDR3 is TGTGCCAGCAGTCGAGCGGGGGGGCCAAGCACAGATACG. Protein: CASSRAGGPSTDT. The full-length CDR3 reads as CASSRAGGPSTDTQYF.